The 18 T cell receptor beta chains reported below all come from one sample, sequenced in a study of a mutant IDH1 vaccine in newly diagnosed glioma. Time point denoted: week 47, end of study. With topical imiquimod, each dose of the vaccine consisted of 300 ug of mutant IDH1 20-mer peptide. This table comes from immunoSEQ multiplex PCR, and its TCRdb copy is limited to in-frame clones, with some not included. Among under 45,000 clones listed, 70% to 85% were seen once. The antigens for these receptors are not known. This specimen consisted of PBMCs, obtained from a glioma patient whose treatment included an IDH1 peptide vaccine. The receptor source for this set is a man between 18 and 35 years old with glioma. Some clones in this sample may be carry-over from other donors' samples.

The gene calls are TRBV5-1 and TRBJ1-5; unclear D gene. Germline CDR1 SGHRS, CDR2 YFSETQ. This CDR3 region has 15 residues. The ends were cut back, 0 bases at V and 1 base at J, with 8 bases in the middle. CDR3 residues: CASSLDAMSNQPQHF. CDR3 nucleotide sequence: TGCGCCAGCAGCTTGGATGCTATGAGCAATCAGCCCCAGCATTTT.

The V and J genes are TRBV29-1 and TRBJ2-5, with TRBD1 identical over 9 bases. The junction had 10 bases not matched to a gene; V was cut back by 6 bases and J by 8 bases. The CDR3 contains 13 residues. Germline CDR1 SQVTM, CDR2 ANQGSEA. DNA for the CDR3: TGCAGCGTCCTCTCGACAGGGGGGATAACCCAGTACTTC. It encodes CSVLSTGGITQYF. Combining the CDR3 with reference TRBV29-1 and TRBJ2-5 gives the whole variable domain SAVISQKPSRDICQRGTSLTIQCQVDSQVTMMFWYRQQPGQSLTLIATANQGSEATYESGFVIDKFPISRPNLTFSTLTVSNMSPEDSSIYLCSVLSTGGITQYFGPGTRLLVL.

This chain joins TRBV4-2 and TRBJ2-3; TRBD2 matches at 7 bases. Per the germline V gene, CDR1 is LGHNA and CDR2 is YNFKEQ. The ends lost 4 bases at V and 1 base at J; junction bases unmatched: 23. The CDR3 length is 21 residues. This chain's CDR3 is CASSRVKRQLAESRRTDTQYF. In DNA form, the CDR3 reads TGTGCCAGCAGCCGGGTAAAGAGGCAGCTAGCGGAAAGTCGGCGCACAGATACGCAGTATTTT.

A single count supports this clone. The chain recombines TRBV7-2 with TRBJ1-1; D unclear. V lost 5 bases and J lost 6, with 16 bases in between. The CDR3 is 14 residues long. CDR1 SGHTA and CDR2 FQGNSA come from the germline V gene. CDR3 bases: TGTGCCAGCAGCCCCCCGGTGTGGAGCGCTGAAGCTTTCTTT. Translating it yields CASSPPVWSAEAFF.

CDR3 loop: CATNRDRNQPQHF. The CDR3 region has the DNA TGTGCCACAAACCGGGACAGAAATCAGCCCCAGCATTTT. The genes are TRBV19 and TRBJ1-5, with TRBD1 matching over 7 bases. The CDR3 consists of 13 residues. The V gene's germline CDR1 is LNHDA and CDR2 SQIVND (reference sequence). After removal of 10 bases from V and 4 bases from J, the junction contained 7 bases not matched to a gene.

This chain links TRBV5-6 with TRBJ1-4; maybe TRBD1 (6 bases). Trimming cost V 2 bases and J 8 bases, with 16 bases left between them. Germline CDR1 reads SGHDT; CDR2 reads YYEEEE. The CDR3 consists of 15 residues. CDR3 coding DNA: TGTGCCAGCAGCTTTGGCTGGGGGGCAGTAGAAAAACTGTTTTTT. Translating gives CASSFGWGAVEKLFF.

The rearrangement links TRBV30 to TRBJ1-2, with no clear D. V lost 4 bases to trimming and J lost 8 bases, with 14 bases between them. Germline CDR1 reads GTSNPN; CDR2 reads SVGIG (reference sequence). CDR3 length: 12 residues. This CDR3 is CAWKGPLGGYTF. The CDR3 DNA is TGTGCCTGGAAAGGTCCTTTGGGGGGCTACACCTTC. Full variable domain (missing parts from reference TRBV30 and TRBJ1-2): SQTIHQWPATLVQPVGSPLSLECTVEGTSNPNLYWYRQAAGRGLQLLFYSVGIGQISSEVPQNLSASRPQDRQFILSSKKLLLSDSGFYLCAWKGPLGGYTFGSGTRLTVV.

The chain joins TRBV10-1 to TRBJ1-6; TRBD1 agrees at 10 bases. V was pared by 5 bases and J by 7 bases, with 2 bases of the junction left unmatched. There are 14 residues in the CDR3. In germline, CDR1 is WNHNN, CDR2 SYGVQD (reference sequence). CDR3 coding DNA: TGCGCCAGCAGTCGGGACAGGGGAAATTCACCCCTCCACTTT. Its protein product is CASSRDRGNSPLHF.

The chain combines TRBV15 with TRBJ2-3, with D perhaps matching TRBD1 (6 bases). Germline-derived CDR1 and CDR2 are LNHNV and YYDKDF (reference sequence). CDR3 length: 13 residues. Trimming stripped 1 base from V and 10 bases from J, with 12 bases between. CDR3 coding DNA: TGTGCCACCAGCAGAGTAAGGACAGCCTCGCAGTATTTT. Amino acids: CATSRVRTASQYF. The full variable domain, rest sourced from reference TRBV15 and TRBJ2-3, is DAMVIQNPRYQVTQFGKPVTLSCSQTLNHNVMYWYQQKSSQAPKLLFHYYDKDFNNEADTPDNFQSRRPNTSFCFLDIRSPGLGDTAMYLCATSRVRTASQYFGPGTRLTVL.

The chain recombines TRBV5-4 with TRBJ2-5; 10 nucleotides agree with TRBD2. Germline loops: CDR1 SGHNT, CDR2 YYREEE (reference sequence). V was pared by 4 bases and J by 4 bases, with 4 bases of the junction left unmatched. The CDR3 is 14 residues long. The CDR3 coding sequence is TGTGCCAGCAGCCAGCGGGGGGGCGGAGAGACCCAGTACTTC. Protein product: CASSQRGGGETQYF.

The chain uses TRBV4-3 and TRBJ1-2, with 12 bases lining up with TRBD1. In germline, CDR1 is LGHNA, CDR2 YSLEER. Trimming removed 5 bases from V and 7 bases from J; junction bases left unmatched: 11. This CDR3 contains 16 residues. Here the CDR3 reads CASSISAGQGARGYTF. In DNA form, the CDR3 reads TGCGCCAGCAGCATCAGTGCGGGACAGGGGGCGCGTGGCTACACCTTC.

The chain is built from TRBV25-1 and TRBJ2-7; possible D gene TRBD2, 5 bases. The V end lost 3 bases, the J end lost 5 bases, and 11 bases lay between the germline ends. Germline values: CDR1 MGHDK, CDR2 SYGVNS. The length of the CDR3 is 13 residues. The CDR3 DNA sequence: TGTGCCAGCAGTGATCCGGGGTTCCACGAGCAGTACTTC. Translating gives CASSDPGFHEQYF.

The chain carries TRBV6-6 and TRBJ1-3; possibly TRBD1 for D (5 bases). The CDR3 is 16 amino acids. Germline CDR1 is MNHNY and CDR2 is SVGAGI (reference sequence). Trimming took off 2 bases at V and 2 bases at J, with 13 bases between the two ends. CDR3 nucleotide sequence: TGTGCCAGCAGTTACGGGGGGGGGAAGCCTGGAAACACCATATATTTT. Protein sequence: CASSYGGGKPGNTIYF.

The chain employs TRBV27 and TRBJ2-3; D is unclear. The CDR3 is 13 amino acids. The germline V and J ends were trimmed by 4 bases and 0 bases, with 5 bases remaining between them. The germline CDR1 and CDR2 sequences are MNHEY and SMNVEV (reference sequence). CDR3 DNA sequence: TGTGCCAGCAGTTCGTCTAGCACAGATACGCAGTATTTT. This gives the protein CASSSSSTDTQYF.

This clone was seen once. The CDR3 DNA is TGTGCCAGCAGCCGGGGCCGGGCTGGAAACACCATATATTTT. Translation gives CASSRGRAGNTIYF. The chain employs TRBV7-6 and TRBJ1-3; tentatively, D is TRBD1 (5 bases). Per germline, CDR1 SGHVS and CDR2 FNYEAQ. Between the trimmed V and J ends, which lost 5 bases and 2 bases, there was a span of 10 bases. CDR3 length equals 14 residues.

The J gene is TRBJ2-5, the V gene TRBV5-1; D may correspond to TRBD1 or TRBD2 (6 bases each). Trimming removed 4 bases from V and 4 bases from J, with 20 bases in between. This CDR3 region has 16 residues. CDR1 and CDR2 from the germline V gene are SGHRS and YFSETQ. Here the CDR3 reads CASSGGGGGPGETQYF. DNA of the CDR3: TGCGCCAGCAGCGGAGGCGGAGGGGGGCCGGGAGAGACCCAGTACTTC.

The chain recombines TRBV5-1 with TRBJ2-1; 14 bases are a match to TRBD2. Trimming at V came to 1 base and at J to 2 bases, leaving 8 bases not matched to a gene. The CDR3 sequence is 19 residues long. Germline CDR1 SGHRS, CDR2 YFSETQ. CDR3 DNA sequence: TGCGCCAGCAGCTTGAGGACTAGCGGGGGGACAGACCCCTACAATGAGCAGTTCTTC. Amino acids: CASSLRTSGGTDPYNEQFF.

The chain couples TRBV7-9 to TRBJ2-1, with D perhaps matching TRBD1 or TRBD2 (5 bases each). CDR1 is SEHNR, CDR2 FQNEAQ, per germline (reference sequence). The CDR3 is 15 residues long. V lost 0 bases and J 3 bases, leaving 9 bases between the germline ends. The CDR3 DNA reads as TGTGCCAGCAGCTTAGCGGGACGACTCTACAATGAGCAGTTCTTC. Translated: CASSLAGRLYNEQFF.